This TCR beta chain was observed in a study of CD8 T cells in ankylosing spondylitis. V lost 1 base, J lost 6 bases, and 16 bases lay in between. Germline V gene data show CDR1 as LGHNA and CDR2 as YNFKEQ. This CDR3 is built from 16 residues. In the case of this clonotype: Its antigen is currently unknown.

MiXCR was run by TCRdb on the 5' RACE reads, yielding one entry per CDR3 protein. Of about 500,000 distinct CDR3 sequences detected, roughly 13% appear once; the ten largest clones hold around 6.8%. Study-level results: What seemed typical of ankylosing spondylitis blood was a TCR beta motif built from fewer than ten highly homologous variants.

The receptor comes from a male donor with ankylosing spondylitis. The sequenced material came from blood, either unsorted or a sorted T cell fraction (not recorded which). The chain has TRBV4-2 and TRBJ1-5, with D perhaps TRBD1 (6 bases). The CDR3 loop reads CASSQVAGAYLQPQHF. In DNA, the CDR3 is TGTGCCAGCAGCCAAGTCGCGGGGGCGTATCTTCAGCCCCAGCATTTT.